This TCR beta chain was captured in a study of blood T cell repertoires in COVID-19. In the study overall: T cells, B-cell-depleted T cells, or PBMCs supplied cDNA or gDNA.

Germline lookup yields CDR1 SQVTM and CDR2 ANQGSEA. The CDR3 consists of 14 residues. V was pared by 3 bases and J by 0 bases, with 10 bases between. Living in 25 or so US areas, the participants were between roughly 18 and 95 years of age. Which cohort a participant joined came from the clinical history participants gave. The data were produced by immunoSEQ multiplex PCR, yet TCRdb's version contains in-frame clones alone and is incomplete. This sample has 300,000 to 500,000 clones, with more than 75% found just once. This clonotype was sampled from a woman aged 25-40 years with acute COVID-19. What was sequenced was PBMCs or T cells enriched from blood (not recorded which). The rearrangement uses TRBV29-1 and TRBJ2-3; possible D gene TRBD2, 6 bases. CDR3 nucleotides: TGCAGCGTTGATGGTGGGGGGAGCACAGATACGCAGTATTTT. Encoded protein: CSVDGGGSTDTQYF.